One sample yielded the 6 T cell receptor beta chains listed below, sequenced in a study of cytomegalovirus exposure and HLA in healthy donors. Both 60 Vbeta primers and 13 Jbeta primers went into the PCR. Libraries were prepared by immunoSEQ multiplex PCR; TCRdb keeps only in-frame clonotypes and omits some of them. Its table records more than 140,000 clones. Sequencing input: PBMCs. These receptor sequences come from a woman aged 18-29 years in good health and CMV-seronegative.

The rearrangement joins TRBV30 to TRBJ2-1, with a weak D call TRBD2 (6 bases). The CDR3 covers 13 residues. The V end lost 2 bases, the J end lost 5 bases, and 10 bases lay between the germline ends. Germline CDR1 is GTSNPN and CDR2 is SVGIG (reference sequence). CDR3 protein: CAWSKEGNNEQFF. For the CDR3, the DNA is TGTGCCTGGAGTAAGGAGGGCAACAATGAGCAGTTCTTC.

The chain combines TRBV5-6 with TRBJ1-4; tentatively, D is TRBD1 (5 bases). The V and J ends lost 0 bases and 5 bases respectively, with 11 bases between them. This CDR3 has 15 amino acids. The germline V gene encodes CDR1 SGHDT and CDR2 YYEEEE. The CDR3 DNA is TGTGCCAGCAGCTTGGGAATGGGACTAAATGAAAAACTGTTTTTT. Protein product: CASSLGMGLNEKLFF.

The chain joins TRBV5-1 to TRBJ2-3; D is possibly TRBD1 (5 bases). V was trimmed by 2 bases and J by 2 bases, leaving 15 bases between them. This CDR3 region has 16 residues. Germline V gene sequence: CDR1 SGHRS, CDR2 YFSETQ. The CDR3: CASSLGVSSLTDTQYF. The CDR3 coding sequence is TGCGCCAGCAGCTTAGGGGTTAGCTCTCTCACAGATACGCAGTATTTT.

The chain employs TRBV7-3 and TRBJ2-1; 7 bases map to TRBD1. This CDR3 has 17 amino acids. The V gene end was trimmed by 0 bases and the J gene end by 8 bases; junction bases not matched to a gene: 13. CDR1 is SGHTA and CDR2 is FQGTGA in the germline V gene. For the CDR3, the DNA is TGTGCCAGCAGCTTAACGGAAAGACAGGGCCGTAACGATGAGCAGTTCTTC. Its protein is CASSLTERQGRNDEQFF.

The chain combines TRBV13 with TRBJ1-2, with a weak D call TRBD1 (6 bases). Germline values: CDR1 PRHDT, CDR2 FYEKMQ (reference sequence). Trimming removed 1 base at V and 2 bases at J, with 8 bases between. There are 14 residues in the CDR3. CDR3 in DNA: TGTGCCAGCAGCTTAGACAGGGTAAACTATGGCTACACCTTC. The encoded protein is CASSLDRVNYGYTF. The full variable domain, in which reference TRBV13 and TRBJ1-2 provide the parts outside the CDR3, is AAGVIQSPRHLIKEKRETATLKCYPIPRHDTVYWYQQGPGQDPQFLISFYEKMQSDKGSIPDRFSAQQFSDYHSELNMSSLELGDSALYFCASSLDRVNYGYTFGSGTRLTVV.

The chain couples TRBV19 to TRBJ1-1; possibly TRBD1 for D (5 bases). Per the germline V gene, CDR1 is LNHDA and CDR2 is SQIVND (reference sequence). Trimming pared 3 bases from V and 5 bases from J, leaving 10 bases between. The CDR3 is 13 amino acids. This CDR3 reads CASSISRDTEAFF. CDR3 nucleotide sequence: TGTGCCAGTAGTATTTCCAGGGATACTGAAGCTTTCTTT.